This T cell receptor beta chain derives from a study of shared clonotypes between healthy human individuals. General observations from the study: Incomplete sequencing of sorted subsets was indicated by rarefaction despite large depth.

For this clone: Antigen unknown.

The germline V gene has CDR1 SGHRS and CDR2 YFSETQ. Trimming stripped 3 bases from V and 5 bases from J, with 17 bases between. This CDR3 has 15 residues. Donors were Caucasian adults residing in Nashville, Tennessee, USA. Sorted-subset replicate PCR reactions were performed with about 200 ng DNA, corresponding to some 32,000 T cell genomes. Profiled with immunoSEQ multiplex PCR; TCRdb holds only in-frame clones, not every one. Of 2.5 million or so clones listed, approximately 94% are singletons. The rearrangement joins TRBV5-1 to TRBJ2-5; possibly TRBD1 for D (5 bases). Sequencing was carried out using naive CD4+ T cells sorted from blood. As to subset: CD45RA+ positively selected. The sequence came from a man younger than 30 in good health. The CDR3, as DNA: TGCGCCAGCAGCTCCCTCTCAAGGGGAATGGAGACCCAGTACTTC. It encodes CASSSLSRGMETQYF. Combining the CDR3 with reference TRBV5-1 and TRBJ2-5 gives the whole variable domain KAGVTQTPRYLIKTRGQQVTLSCSPISGHRSVSWYQQTPGQGLQFLFEYFSETQRNKGNFPGRFSGRQFSNSRSEMNVSTLELGDSALYLCASSSLSRGMETQYFGPGTRLLVL.